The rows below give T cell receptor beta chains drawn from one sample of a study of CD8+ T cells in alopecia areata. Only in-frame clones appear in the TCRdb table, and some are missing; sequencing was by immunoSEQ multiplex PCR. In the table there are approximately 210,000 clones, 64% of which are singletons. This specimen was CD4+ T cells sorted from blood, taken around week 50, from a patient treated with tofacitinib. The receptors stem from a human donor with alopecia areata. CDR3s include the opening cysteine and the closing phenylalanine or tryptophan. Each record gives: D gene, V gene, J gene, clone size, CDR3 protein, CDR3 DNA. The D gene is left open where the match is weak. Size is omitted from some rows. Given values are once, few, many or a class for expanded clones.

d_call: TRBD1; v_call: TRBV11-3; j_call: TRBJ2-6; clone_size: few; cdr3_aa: CASSLGQGQSGANVLTF; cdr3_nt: TGTGCCAGCAGCCTAGGACAGGGCCAGTCTGGGGCCAACGTCCTGACTTTC
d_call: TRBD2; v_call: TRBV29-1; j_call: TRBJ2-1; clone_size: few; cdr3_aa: CSVVPGLASYNEQFF; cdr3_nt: TGCAGCGTAGTACCGGGACTAGCGTCCTACAATGAGCAGTTCTTC
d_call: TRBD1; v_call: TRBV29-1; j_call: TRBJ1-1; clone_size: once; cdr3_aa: CSVAGDRAEAFF; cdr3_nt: TGCAGCGTTGCAGGGGACAGGGCTGAAGCTTTCTTT
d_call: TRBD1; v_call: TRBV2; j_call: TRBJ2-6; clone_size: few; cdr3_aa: CASSVDDRGGGANVLTF; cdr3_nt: TGTGCCAGCAGTGTCGATGACAGGGGCGGTGGGGCCAACGTCCTGACTTTC
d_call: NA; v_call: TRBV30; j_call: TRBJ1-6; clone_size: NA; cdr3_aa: CAWAATDGDSPLHF; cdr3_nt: TGTGCCTGGGCGGCGACTGACGGGGATTCACCCCTCCACTTT
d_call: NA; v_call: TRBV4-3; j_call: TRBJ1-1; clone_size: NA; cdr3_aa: CASSQGNRFTEAFF; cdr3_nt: TGCGCCAGCAGCCAAGGCAACCGGTTCACTGAAGCTTTCTTT
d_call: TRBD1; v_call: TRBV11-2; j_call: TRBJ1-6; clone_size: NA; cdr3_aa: CASSSGTGVLPLHF; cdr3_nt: TGTGCCAGCAGCTCCGGGACAGGGGTCTTACCCCTCCACTTT
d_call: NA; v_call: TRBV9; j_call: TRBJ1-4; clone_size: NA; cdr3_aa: CASSALVTTNEKLFF; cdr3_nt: TGTGCCAGCAGCGCCCTCGTAACAACTAATGAAAAACTGTTTTTT
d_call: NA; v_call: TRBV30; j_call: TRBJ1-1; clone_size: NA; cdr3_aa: CAWTGGGTEAFF; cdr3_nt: TGTGCCTGGACGGGGGGTGGGACTGAAGCTTTCTTT
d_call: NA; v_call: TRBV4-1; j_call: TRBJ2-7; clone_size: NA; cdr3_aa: CASSQTNRAGSYEQYF; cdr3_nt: TGCGCCAGCAGCCAAACCAACAGGGCTGGTTCCTACGAGCAGTACTTC
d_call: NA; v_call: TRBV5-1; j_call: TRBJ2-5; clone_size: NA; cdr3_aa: CASSLQAQRETQYF; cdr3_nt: TGCGCCAGCAGCTTGCAAGCCCAGAGGGAGACCCAGTACTTC
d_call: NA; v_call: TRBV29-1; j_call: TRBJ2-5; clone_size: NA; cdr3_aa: CSVGGGGETQYF; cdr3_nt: TGCAGCGTTGGCGGGGGCGGGGAGACCCAGTACTTC
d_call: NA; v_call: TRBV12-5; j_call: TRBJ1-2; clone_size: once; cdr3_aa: CASGLVPTVGGYTF; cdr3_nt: TGTGCTAGTGGTTTGGTACCCACAGTAGGTGGCTACACCTTC
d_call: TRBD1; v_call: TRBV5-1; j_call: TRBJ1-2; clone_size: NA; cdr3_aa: CASSFDRGQRYGYTF; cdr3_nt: TGCGCCAGCAGCTTCGACAGGGGGCAACGCTATGGCTACACCTTC
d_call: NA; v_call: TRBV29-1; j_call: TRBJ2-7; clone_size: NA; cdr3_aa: CSGGQGGSYEQYF; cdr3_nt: TGCAGCGGAGGGCAGGGCGGTTCCTACGAGCAGTACTTC